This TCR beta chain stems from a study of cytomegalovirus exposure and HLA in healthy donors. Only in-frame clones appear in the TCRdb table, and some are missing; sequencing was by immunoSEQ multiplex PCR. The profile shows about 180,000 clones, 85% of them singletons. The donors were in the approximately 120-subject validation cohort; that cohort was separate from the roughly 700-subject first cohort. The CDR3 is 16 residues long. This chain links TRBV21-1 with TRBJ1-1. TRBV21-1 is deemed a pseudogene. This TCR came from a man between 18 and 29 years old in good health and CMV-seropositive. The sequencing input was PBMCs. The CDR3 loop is CASSFRSPGDLTEAFF. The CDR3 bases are TGTGCCAGCAGCTTCCGCTCCCCGGGTGACTTAACTGAAGCTTTCTTT.